This paragraph covers one TCR beta chain sequence. Its matching antigen is unknown. This entry is derived from a study of cytomegalovirus exposure and HLA in healthy donors. Study-wide points: Rarity characterized most TCR sequences, yet some public TCRs appeared in many donors. In vitro testing confirmed a few CMV-associated chains as specific for CMV antigens. The classifier reportedly diagnosed cytomegalovirus status with high specificity and sensitivity.

Both 60 Vbeta primers and 13 Jbeta primers went into the PCR. This table comes from immunoSEQ multiplex PCR, and its TCRdb copy is limited to in-frame clones, with some not included. Of 150,000 to 200,000 clones in the sample, about 78% were seen once. Germline CDR1 is MNHEY and CDR2 is SVGAGI. Trimming took off 3 bases at V and 4 bases at J, with 15 bases between the two ends. The CDR3 length is 15 residues. The chain employs TRBV6-5 and TRBJ2-5; tentatively, D is TRBD2 (6 bases). Material for sequencing was PBMCs. The clonotype originates from a woman between 50 and 59 years old in good health and CMV-seropositive. This CDR3 is CASSYWGVQRETQYF. The CDR3 nucleotides are TGTGCCAGCAGTTATTGGGGGGTGCAGCGAGAGACCCAGTACTTC.